This T cell receptor beta chain was sequenced for a study of OX40 agonist ivuxolimab in advanced cancers. Study conclusions and caveats: At 0.1 to 3.0 mg/kg, CD4+ and CD8+ blood T cells expanded clonally by week 6.

With 6 bases removed from V and 2 bases from J, the gap between germline ends came to 11 bases. The CDR3 consists of 15 residues. Germline V gene data show CDR1 as MNHNS and CDR2 as SASEGT. A remark on this clone: Its antigen remains unidentified.

This table comes from immunoSEQ multiplex PCR, and its TCRdb copy is limited to in-frame clones, with some not included. The table lists some 140,000 clones, 90% of them singletons. This material consisted of CD4+ or CD8+ T cells sorted from blood, taken in a trial of the OX40 agonist ivuxolimab. V is TRBV6-1 and J is TRBJ2-6; D not resolved. The sequence came from an adult with an advanced solid tumor such as melanoma, head and neck, liver or kidney cancer. The CDR3 region is CASSRSRAGANVLTF. The CDR3 DNA follows: TGTGCCAGCAGCCGTAGTCGTGCTGGGGCCAACGTCCTGACTTTC.